Ten or more counts support the clone carrying this T cell receptor (beta chain). The antigen is unknown. The sample originates from a study of early T cells in non-severe SARS-CoV-2 infection. Overall study: The input, bulk RNA from unsorted whole blood, was sequenced, and chains were unpaired.

The study, taken as a whole, reports: VDJdb matching skewed toward anti-spike CD8 responses, missing private and CD4 specificities.

V lost 0 bases and J lost 3, with 6 bases in between. Germline assignment: CDR1 SGHRS and CDR2 YFSETQ. The CDR3 length is 13 residues. Attachment of unique molecular identifiers was made to individual cDNA molecules. In TCRdb, the 5' RACE reads were re-called with MiXCR into one record per CDR3 protein. The sample carries about 94,000 distinct CDR3 sequences, about 12% recorded once. V gene TRBV5-1 combines with J gene TRBJ1-2; possible D gene TRBD1, 5 bases. The sample was whole blood. The sequence came from an adult who was a healthcare worker with PCR-confirmed SARS-CoV-2 infection or an uninfected control (not recorded which). The chain's CDR3 is CASSLGQYYGYTF. CDR3 coding DNA: TGCGCCAGCAGCTTGGGACAGTACTATGGCTACACCTTC.